Below, one T cell receptor (beta chain) is given with its context. Its antigen remains unidentified. Base qualities are not provided; no much larger clone lies one nucleotide away. The data were obtained in a study of T-cell memory formation after mild COVID-19 (dated by TCRdb to the early 2020s). About the investigation overall: TCR sequence clusters from the two donors were largely donor specific. In two donors, T-cell clones that expanded and contracted after mild COVID-19 were tracked by sequencing TCRalpha and TCRbeta repertoires over time. The cohort was made up of two young adult volunteers, one female and one male, who were previously healthy. Results and caveats for the whole study, not just this receptor: Clones contracting from day 15 to 85 had balanced CD4/CD8 phenotypes, while a second wave expanding from day 15 to 37 was biased towards CD4+. The study included only a couple of mild cases, and larger cohorts that include severe cases with pre-infection samples were judged to be necessary. Contracting CD4+ clones were found mainly in CM and EM memory subsets, while CD8+ clones were enriched in EMRA. SARS-CoV-2 specificity was not confirmed for the second-wave clones peaking on day 37. Some responding clones were detected in pre-infection memory, which suggested that pre-existing cross-reactive memory T cells had joined the SARS-CoV-2 response.

PBMCs were isolated by Ficoll-Paque density gradient centrifugation. The sample was run on an Illumina NovaSeq 6000. TCRalpha and TCRbeta cDNA libraries were constructed by 5'RACE with constant-segment primers, with sample barcodes and unique molecular identifiers being introduced. Trizol reagent was used to extract RNA from every sample. Amplification of the libraries took two PCR steps, and the second step added a second sample barcode plus Illumina TruSeq adapters. The libraries were sequenced on an Illumina NovaSeq using 2 x 150 bp paired-end reads. Under the source paper's analysis protocol: Reads were demultiplexed and collapsed into UMI-guided consensus sequences with migec v1.2.7. With mixcr v2.1.11, UMI consensuses were aligned to TRA and TRB V and J templates and assembled into clonotypes. Clonotypes were classified as expanded or contracted when called significant by both edgeR and NoisET, with noise models trained on biological replicates. For edgeR calls, the thresholds were a false discovery rate-adjusted p below 0.01 and a log2 fold-change of 1. As an exploratory analysis of dynamics, max-normalized trajectories of the 1000 most abundant clonotypes were examined with PCA combined with hierarchical clustering. Each responding clone was given a CD4 or CD8 phenotype based on the CD4+ and CD8+ repertoires, which had been sequenced separately. In-frame beta chains were kept once TCRdb had trimmed the public reads at Q25 with fastp and called clones with MiXCR. Rows with a matching CDR3 protein are joined into one entry that keeps the most common DNA and genes. The V and J calls were determined by TCRdb, not by the authors. This sample has under 400,000 distinct CDR3 sequences in its table, and around a fifth of those were observed once. Roughly an eighth of the sample is taken by the ten largest.

At the junction V is shortened by 0 bases and J by 3 bases, with 12 bases in between. CDR1 and CDR2, looked up from the germline V gene, are SGHRS and YFSETQ. From its cysteine to its phenylalanine, the CDR3 spans 15 amino acids. Only the CDR3 region is kept as DNA, spanning 45 bases read in frame from base 1. The source is an adult woman who had mild COVID-19 (a few samples of this study predate the infection). The sample titles of this study are shuffled in the database, so cell type and time point are left out; the donor was told from shared clones. The chain employs TRBV5-1 and TRBJ1-1, and possibly TRBD1, on 5 matching bases. The sample consisted of PBMCs or a T cell subset sorted from them (not recorded which). The CDR3 protein sequence reads: CASSLDQGGHTEAFF. In nucleotide form, the sequence is TGCGCCAGCAGCTTGGACCAGGGTGGGCACACTGAAGCTTTCTTT.